Sequencing of this T cell receptor (beta chain) was carried out in a study of human T cells and chemical hapten exposure. Overall study: Largely, small differences in pooled library volume made per-sample TCR yields vary. Whole-study findings and limits: The study found that DPC sensitization did not change TCRs above 1 in 1000 frequency.

Germline V lookup: CDR1 KGHSH, CDR2 LQKENI. This CDR3 spans 15 amino acids. The V end lost 0 bases, the J end lost 2 bases, and 10 bases lay between the germline ends. As for time point: healthy volunteer bleed at 6 weeks. RNA extraction used unfractionated whole blood as the source of total RNA. In its sample, this clonotype was seen many times. The antigen remains unidentified. MiXCR, run by TCRdb on the RACE reads, gives a single entry per CDR3 protein. The sample lists 35,000 to 55,000 distinct CDR3 sequences; roughly 3.5% were seen once. The sample taken for sequencing was whole blood. The receptor was isolated from a human donor in good health. Some clones in this sample may be carry-over from other donors' samples. This sequence joins TRBV18 and TRBJ2-5, with D tentatively TRBD1 or TRBD2 (5 bases each). CDR3 DNA: TGTGCCAGCTCACCACCCCGGGGCAGGCAAGAGACCCAGTACTTC. Its protein product is CASSPPRGRQETQYF.